This entry lists 29 T cell receptor beta chains sequenced from one sample in a study of blood T cell repertoires in COVID-19. Produced via immunoSEQ multiplex PCR; TCRdb's table is partial and in-frame only. The sample yields about 140,000 clones, about 91% seen once. The specimen sequenced was peripheral blood. The receptors originated from a woman aged 50 to 65 with acute or convalescent COVID-19.

The V call is TRBV7-2, the J call TRBJ2-5; D possibly corresponds to TRBD2 (6 bases). The germline CDR1 and CDR2 sequences are SGHTA and FQGNSA. The CDR3 runs to 15 residues. V lost 3 bases and J lost 5, with 16 bases in between. Written as DNA, the CDR3 is TGTGCCAGCAGCTTTTCCAGAGGGAGGCGCGAGACCCAGTACTTC. Residues: CASSFSRGRRETQYF.

The rearrangement links TRBV4-1 to TRBJ1-2; no clear D. This CDR3 is built from 14 residues. The germline V and J ends were trimmed by 2 bases and 6 bases, with 13 bases remaining between them. CDR1 is MGHRA, CDR2 YSYEKL, per germline. CDR3 loop: CASSQQAPRHGYTF. DNA of the CDR3: TGCGCCAGCAGCCAACAGGCCCCCCGGCATGGCTACACCTTC.

The chain links TRBV10-1 to TRBJ2-2; TRBD2 agrees at 7 bases. Trimming at V came to 8 bases and at J to 5 bases, leaving 8 bases not matched to a gene. The CDR3 extends over 14 amino acids. Germline loops: CDR1 WNHNN, CDR2 SYGVQD (reference sequence). The CDR3 sequence is CASGERGVTGELFF. The CDR3 coding sequence is TGCGCCAGCGGCGAGCGGGGCGTTACCGGGGAGCTGTTTTTT.

The CDR3 DNA reads as TGTGCCAGTAGGGGCAGAGAGAACACTGAAGCTTTCTTT. Its translation: CASRGRENTEAFF. The chain uses TRBV19 and TRBJ1-1, with D hard to call. The germline V gene encodes CDR1 LNHDA and CDR2 SQIVND (reference sequence). The CDR3 is 13 residues long. V dropped 6 bases and J dropped 1 base, with 9 bases sitting between them.

The chain is built from TRBV6-4 and TRBJ2-2; a weak D match, TRBD2 (6 bases). V was clipped by 2 bases and J by 6 bases, with 13 bases between them. Germline V gene lookup returns CDR1 MRHNA and CDR2 SNTAGT. The CDR3 has 15 amino acids. CDR3 residues: CASSDRGLGAGELFF. CDR3 bases: TGTGCCAGCAGTGACCGGGGGTTGGGCGCCGGGGAGCTGTTTTTT.

This chain uses TRBV9 with TRBJ2-1, with TRBD2 matching over 8 bases. Germline CDR1 SGDLS, CDR2 YYNGEE. CDR3 length: 15 amino acids. V was clipped by 1 base and J by 8 bases; unmatched bases: 8. Written as DNA, the CDR3 is TGTGCCAGCAGCGTACCACCAACTAGCGGCGATGAGCAGTTCTTC. Translating gives CASSVPPTSGDEQFF.

The rearrangement uses TRBV5-1 and TRBJ1-1; TRBD1 aligns across 8 bases. CDR3 length: 13 amino acids. V was pared by 4 bases and J by 11 bases, with 10 bases of the junction left unmatched. CDR1 and CDR2 (germline): SGHRS, YFSETQ. CDR3 protein: CASSLGTGHGAFF. CDR3 DNA: TGCGCCAGCAGCCTAGGGACAGGCCATGGGGCTTTCTTT.

The V gene is TRBV19, the J gene TRBJ1-1; TRBD1 matches at 8 bases. Germline lookup yields CDR1 LNHDA and CDR2 SQIVND (reference sequence). J gave up 3 bases and V 5 bases, and 11 bases lay outside the gene matches. The CDR3 spans 16 residues. The CDR3 region is CASSARTGLEHTEAFF. CDR3 nucleotides: TGTGCCAGTAGTGCACGGACAGGGTTGGAGCACACTGAAGCTTTCTTT.

V and J are TRBV9 and TRBJ1-4; 7 bases map to TRBD1. This CDR3 is 15 amino acids long. Germline CDR1 and CDR2: SGDLS and YYNGEE. J gave up 4 bases and V 3 bases, and 6 bases lay outside the gene matches. DNA for the CDR3: TGTGCCAGCAGCGCCTCAGGGGGGATTAATGAAAAACTGTTTTTT. It encodes CASSASGGINEKLFF.

There are a few counts of this clone. This rearrangement joins TRBV6-1 to TRBJ1-1; D is undetermined. Germline V gene data show CDR1 as MNHNS and CDR2 as SASEGT. V lost 2 bases to trimming and J lost 3 bases, with 13 bases between them. CDR3 length equals 15 residues. CDR3 DNA: TGTGCCAGCAGTGAAACCACGGACGGGGACACTGAAGCTTTCTTT. Translated, it gives CASSETTDGDTEAFF.

This clone appeared a few times. The chain employs TRBV19 and TRBJ2-1; D ambiguous. The CDR3 is 13 amino acids. Trimming took off 3 bases at V and 7 bases at J, with 10 bases between the two ends. Germline CDR1 and CDR2: LNHDA and SQIVND (reference sequence). The CDR3 protein is CASSIGQENEQFF. As DNA, the CDR3 is TGTGCCAGTAGTATTGGCCAGGAAAATGAGCAGTTCTTC.

This sequence joins TRBV19 and TRBJ2-7; TRBD2 is a possible D gene (6 bases). V lost 1 base, J lost 0 bases, and 7 bases lay in between. CDR3 length: 14 amino acids. From germline, CDR1 is LNHDA and CDR2 SQIVND (reference sequence). CDR3 nucleotides: TGTGCCAGTAGTATAGTTAGCGGCTCCTACGAGCAGTACTTC. The encoded protein is CASSIVSGSYEQYF.

The chain has TRBV28 and TRBJ2-2; TRBD2 agrees at 12 bases. The junction had 7 bases not matched to a gene; V was cut back by 7 bases and J by 7 bases. Germline V gene data show CDR1 as MDHEN and CDR2 as SYDVKM. The CDR3 covers 15 residues. The CDR3 DNA sequence: TGTGCCAGCATGGAGACTAGCGGGAGAGGCGGGGAGCTGTTTTTT. Protein: CASMETSGRGGELFF.

The chain joins TRBV30 to TRBJ2-3; 8 bases match TRBD2. J was trimmed by 6 bases and V by 4 bases; bases with no gene match: 6. CDR1 is GTSNPN, CDR2 SVGIG, per germline (reference sequence). CDR3 length: 13 residues. CDR3 nucleotides: TGTGCCTGGAACACGGGGGGGCTGGATACGCAGTATTTT. This encodes CAWNTGGLDTQYF.

Concerning this clone itself: The junction does not match germline at one end; this may be a read error. J is TRBJ2-2 and V is TRBV5-4; 9 bases are a match to TRBD1. From germline, CDR1 is SGHNT and CDR2 YYREEE (reference sequence). The length of the CDR3 is 12 residues. CDR3 region: CASSLQTGGLFF. In nucleotides, the CDR3 is TGTGCCAGCAGCTTGCAGACAGGGGGGCTGTTTTTT.

The rearrangement uses TRBV12-3 or TRBV12-4 and TRBJ1-2, with 10 bases aligning to TRBD1. The length of the CDR3 is 12 residues. V dropped 5 bases and J dropped 7; count of bases not matched to a gene: 1. In nucleotides, the CDR3 is TGTGCCAGCAGTGACAGGGGGCTTGGCTACACCTTC. Its protein product is CASSDRGLGYTF.

This chain uses TRBV10-2 with TRBJ2-3; D is possibly TRBD1 (7 bases). In germline, CDR1 is WSHSY, CDR2 SAAADI. With 8 bases removed from V and 4 bases from J, the gap between germline ends came to 25 bases. This CDR3 spans 17 amino acids. The CDR3 DNA reads as TGCGCCAGCCGCACCGATACAGGGGACTTTAGGTCAGATACGCAGTATTTT. Protein product: CASRTDTGDFRSDTQYF.

J is TRBJ2-2 and V is TRBV28; D might be TRBD2 (7 bases). The ends were cut back, 1 base at V and 7 bases at J, with 13 bases in the middle. This CDR3 is built from 15 residues. Germline assignment: CDR1 MDHEN and CDR2 SYDVKM. CDR3 sequence: CASSLYRGADGELFF. The CDR3 region has the DNA TGTGCCAGCAGTTTATACCGGGGGGCCGACGGGGAGCTGTTTTTT.

This chain links TRBV9 with TRBJ1-1; D not certain. CDR3 length: 15 amino acids. Germline values: CDR1 SGDLS, CDR2 YYNGEE. V dropped 0 bases and J dropped 5 bases, with 14 bases sitting between them. The CDR3, as DNA: TGTGCCAGCAGCGTAGTGGGAGGGATGGGAACTGAAGCTTTCTTT. Translating it yields CASSVVGGMGTEAFF.

The rearrangement joins TRBV5-1 to TRBJ2-1; 12 positions agree with TRBD1. This CDR3 has 16 amino acids. Germline V CDR1 and CDR2: SGHRS, YFSETQ. V lost 4 bases to trimming and J lost 6 bases; unmatched junction nucleotides: 8. CDR3 in DNA: TGCGCCAGCAGCCACCGCCGGGACAGGGGGCTCAATGAGCAGTTCTTC. It codes for CASSHRRDRGLNEQFF. Looking up the rest from reference TRBV5-1 and TRBJ2-1 gives the full variable domain: KAGVTQTPRYLIKTRGQQVTLSCSPISGHRSVSWYQQTPGQGLQFLFEYFSETQRNKGNFPGRFSGRQFSNSRSEMNVSTLELGDSALYLCASSHRRDRGLNEQFFGPGTRLTVL.

The rearrangement uses TRBV5-6 and TRBJ2-7; 8 bases align to TRBD2. The V segment lost 4 bases and the J segment 3 bases; nucleotides outside the gene matches: 18. CDR1 is SGHDT and CDR2 is YYEEEE in the germline V gene. CDR3 length equals 18 residues. CDR3 sequence: CASSPGAGGTLFDYEQYF. Here the CDR3 DNA reads TGTGCCAGCAGCCCAGGGGCGGGAGGAACCCTATTTGACTACGAGCAGTACTTC.

The chain combines TRBV7-8 with TRBJ2-1; the D gene is possibly TRBD1 (6 bases). The germline V and J ends were trimmed by 5 bases and 4 bases, with 9 bases remaining between them. The germline gives CDR1 SGHVS, CDR2 FQNEAQ. The length of the CDR3 is 13 residues. Here the CDR3 reads CASSRQGYNEQFF. In DNA, the CDR3 is TGTGCCAGCAGCCGCCAGGGGTACAATGAGCAGTTCTTC.

This clone was detected a few times. The chain combines TRBV27 with TRBJ2-1; 10 positions match TRBD2. V lost 7 bases, J lost 2 bases, and 17 bases stayed unmatched. CDR3 size: 19 residues. Germline loops: CDR1 MNHEY, CDR2 SMNVEV (reference sequence). The CDR3 here is CASTTLGASGSFTYNEQFF. CDR3 DNA: TGTGCCAGCACGACGTTGGGGGCTAGCGGGAGTTTCACCTACAATGAGCAGTTCTTC.

The V gene is TRBV7-9, the J gene TRBJ2-4; TRBD1 is a possible D gene (8 bases). This CDR3 has 14 amino acids. The ends were cut back, 5 bases at V and 7 bases at J, with 15 bases in the middle. The germline gives CDR1 SEHNR, CDR2 FQNEAQ (reference sequence). CDR3 coding DNA: TGTGCCAGCAGCCTGGACAGGGAGGGGAACATTCAGTACTTC. This encodes CASSLDREGNIQYF.

V and J are TRBV20-1 and TRBJ2-7, with 7 bases fitting TRBD2. The CDR3 sequence is 13 residues long. Losses at the gene ends were 3 bases for V and 4 bases for J; bases not matched to a gene: 6. In germline, CDR1 is DFQATT, CDR2 SNEGSKA (reference sequence). DNA of the CDR3: TGCAGTGCTAGTTATCCAGCGGGGTACGAGCAGTACTTC. Translated: CSASYPAGYEQYF.

DNA of the CDR3: TGTGCCAGCAGCAAGGACAGGGGTGGCCAGCCCCAGCATTTT. Translated, it gives CASSKDRGGQPQHF. The V call is TRBV5-6, the J call TRBJ1-5; 9 positions agree with TRBD1. The germline CDR1 and CDR2 sequences are SGHDT and YYEEEE. The CDR3 totals 14 residues. V lost 4 bases, J lost 7 bases, and 6 bases stayed unmatched.

The chain links TRBV4-2 to TRBJ1-2; D is unresolved. The ends were cut back, 2 bases at V and 4 bases at J, with 11 bases in the middle. The length of the CDR3 is 14 residues. Looked up from germline, CDR1 is LGHNA and CDR2 is YNFKEQ. For the CDR3, the DNA is TGTGCCAGCAGCCAACCGTTGAACAGCTATGGCTACACCTTC. Translation gives CASSQPLNSYGYTF.

The rearrangement joins TRBV6-4 to TRBJ2-7; 7 bases fit TRBD1. Germline loops: CDR1 MRHNA, CDR2 SNTAGT. V shed 0 bases, J shed 5 bases, and the junction held 1 base outside the gene matches. CDR3 length: 13 amino acids. CDR3 in amino acids: CASSDSQGDEQYF. DNA of the CDR3: TGTGCCAGCAGTGACTCTCAGGGGGACGAGCAGTACTTC.

The CDR3 reads CASSPLLEVPGLTYNEQFF. CDR3 nucleotides: TGTGCCAGCAGCCCCCTGCTTGAAGTCCCGGGACTCACCTACAATGAGCAGTTCTTC. The chain employs TRBV11-2 and TRBJ2-1; weak D call: TRBD2 (6 bases). This CDR3 is built from 19 residues. The V gene's germline CDR1 is SGHAT and CDR2 FQNNGV. The V and J ends lost 5 bases and 2 bases respectively, with 25 bases between them. Filled out from reference TRBV11-2 and TRBJ2-1, the complete variable domain reads EAGVAQSPRYKIIEKRQSVAFWCNPISGHATLYWYQQILGQGPKLLIQFQNNGVVDDSQLPKDRFSAERLKGVDSTLKIQPAKLEDSAVYLCASSPLLEVPGLTYNEQFFGPGTRLTVL.